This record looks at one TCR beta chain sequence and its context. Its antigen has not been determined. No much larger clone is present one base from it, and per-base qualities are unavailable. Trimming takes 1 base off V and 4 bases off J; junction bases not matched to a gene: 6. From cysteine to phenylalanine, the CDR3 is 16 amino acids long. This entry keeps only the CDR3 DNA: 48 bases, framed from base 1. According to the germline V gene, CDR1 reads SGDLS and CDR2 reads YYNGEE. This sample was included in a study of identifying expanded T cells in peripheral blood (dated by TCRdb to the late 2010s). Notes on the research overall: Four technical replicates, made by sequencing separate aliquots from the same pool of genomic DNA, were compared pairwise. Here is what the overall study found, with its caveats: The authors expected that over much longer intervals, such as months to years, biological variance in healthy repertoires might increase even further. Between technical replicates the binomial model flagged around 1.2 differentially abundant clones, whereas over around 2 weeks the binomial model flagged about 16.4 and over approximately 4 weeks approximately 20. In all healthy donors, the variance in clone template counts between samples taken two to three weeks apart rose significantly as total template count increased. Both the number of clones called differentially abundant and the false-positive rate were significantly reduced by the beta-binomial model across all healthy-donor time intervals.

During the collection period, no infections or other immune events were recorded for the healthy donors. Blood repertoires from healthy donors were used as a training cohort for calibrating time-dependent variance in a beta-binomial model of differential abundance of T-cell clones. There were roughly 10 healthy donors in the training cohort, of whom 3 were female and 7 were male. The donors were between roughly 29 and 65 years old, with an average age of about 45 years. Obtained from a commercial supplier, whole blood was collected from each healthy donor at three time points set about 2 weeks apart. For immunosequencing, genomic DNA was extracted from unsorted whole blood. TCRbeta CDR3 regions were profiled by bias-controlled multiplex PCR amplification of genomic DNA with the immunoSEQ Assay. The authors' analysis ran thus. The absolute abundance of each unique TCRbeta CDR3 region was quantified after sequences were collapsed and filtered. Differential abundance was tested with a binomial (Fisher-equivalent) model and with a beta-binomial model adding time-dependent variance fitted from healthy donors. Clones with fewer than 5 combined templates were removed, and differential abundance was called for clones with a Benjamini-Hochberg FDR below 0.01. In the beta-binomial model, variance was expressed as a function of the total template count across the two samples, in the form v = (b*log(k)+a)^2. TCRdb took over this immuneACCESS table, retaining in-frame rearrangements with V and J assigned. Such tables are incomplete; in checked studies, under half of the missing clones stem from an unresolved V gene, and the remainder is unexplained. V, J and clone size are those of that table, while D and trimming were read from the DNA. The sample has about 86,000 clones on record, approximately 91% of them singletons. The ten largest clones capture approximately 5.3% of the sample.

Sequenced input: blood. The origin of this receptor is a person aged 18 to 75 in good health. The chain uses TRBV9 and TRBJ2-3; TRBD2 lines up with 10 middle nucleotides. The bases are TGTGCCAGCAGCGTATCCTTAGCGGGGGGCCCAGATACGCAGTATTTT. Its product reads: CASSVSLAGGPDTQYF.